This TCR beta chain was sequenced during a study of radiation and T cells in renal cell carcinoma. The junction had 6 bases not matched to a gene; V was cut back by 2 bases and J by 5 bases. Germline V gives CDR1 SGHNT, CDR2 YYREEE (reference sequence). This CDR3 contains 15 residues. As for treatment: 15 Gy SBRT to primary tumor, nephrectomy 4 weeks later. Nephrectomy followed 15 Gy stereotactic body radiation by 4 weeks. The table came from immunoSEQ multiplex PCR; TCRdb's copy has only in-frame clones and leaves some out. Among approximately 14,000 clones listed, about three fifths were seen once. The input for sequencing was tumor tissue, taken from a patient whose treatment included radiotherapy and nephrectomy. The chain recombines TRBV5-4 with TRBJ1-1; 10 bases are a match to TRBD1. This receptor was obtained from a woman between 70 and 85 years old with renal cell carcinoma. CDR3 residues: CASSFPGTGVTEAFF. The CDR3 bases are TGTGCCAGCAGCTTCCCCGGGACAGGGGTGACTGAAGCTTTCTTT.